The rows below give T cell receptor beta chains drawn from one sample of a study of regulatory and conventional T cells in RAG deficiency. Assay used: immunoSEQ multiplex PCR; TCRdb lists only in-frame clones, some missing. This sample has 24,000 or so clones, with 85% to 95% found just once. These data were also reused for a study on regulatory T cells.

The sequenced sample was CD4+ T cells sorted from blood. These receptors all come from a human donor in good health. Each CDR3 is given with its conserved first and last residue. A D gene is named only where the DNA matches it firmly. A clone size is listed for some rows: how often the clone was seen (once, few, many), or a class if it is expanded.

CDR3 DNA: TGCACCAGCAGCCAAGTACCGGGACAGTCGAACACTTTGAACACTGAAGCTTTCTTT
CDR3 protein: CTSSQVPGQSNTLNTEAFF
V gene: TRBV1
clone size: .
D gene: .
J gene: TRBJ1-1

CDR3 DNA: TGTGCCAGCAAGGAGACATATCTAGAGACCCAGTACTTC
CDR3 protein: CASKETYLETQYF
V gene: TRBV2
clone size: .
D gene: .
J gene: TRBJ2-5

CDR3 DNA: TGTGCCAGCAGCATCGGACAGGGAAGCACCGGGGAGCTGTTTTTT
CDR3 protein: CASSIGQGSTGELFF
V gene: TRBV7-3
clone size: .
D gene: TRBD1
J gene: TRBJ2-2

CDR3 DNA: TGTGCCAGCAGCCCTGGGTTATCGGGTAAAGAGACCCAGTACTTC
CDR3 protein: CASSPGLSGKETQYF
V gene: TRBV5-5
clone size: .
D gene: .
J gene: TRBJ2-5

CDR3 DNA: TGCGCCAGCAGTGAAGACGGGACTGGAAACACCATATATTTT
CDR3 protein: CASSEDGTGNTIYF
V gene: TRBV10-1
clone size: .
D gene: .
J gene: TRBJ1-3

CDR3 DNA: TGTGCCAGCAGTTTGAGTAGACAGTCGAACACTGAAGCTTTCTTT
CDR3 protein: CASSLSRQSNTEAFF
V gene: TRBV27
clone size: .
D gene: .
J gene: TRBJ1-1

CDR3 DNA: TGTGCCAGCAGCCCTGGGGGAACTCACTCTGGAAACACCATATATTTT
CDR3 protein: CASSPGGTHSGNTIYF
V gene: TRBV7-9
clone size: .
D gene: .
J gene: TRBJ1-3

CDR3 DNA: TGTGCCAGCAGCCCCCTTGGCCCGACTAGCGGGGCCCTCTTTGGGACAGATACGCAGTATTTT
CDR3 protein: CASSPLGPTSGALFGTDTQYF
V gene: TRBV7-6
clone size: .
D gene: TRBD2
J gene: TRBJ2-3

CDR3 DNA: TGTGCCAGCAAGGGACAGTCATACTCCTTTGGGTATGGCTACACCTTC
CDR3 protein: CASKGQSYSFGYGYTF
V gene: TRBV27
clone size: .
D gene: TRBD1
J gene: TRBJ1-2

CDR3 DNA: TGTGCCAGCACAGACAGGGTCCAGCTATGGGACTTGCATTTT
CDR3 protein: CASTDRVQLWDLHF
V gene: TRBV6-1
clone size: .
D gene: TRBD1
J gene: TRBJ1-5

CDR3 DNA: TGTGCCAGTACCCTCCAGGGGGGCGTCAATCAGCCCCAGCATTTT
CDR3 protein: CASTLQGGVNQPQHF
V gene: TRBV19
clone size: once
D gene: TRBD1
J gene: TRBJ1-5

CDR3 DNA: TGTGCCAGCAGCTTTGGAGGGTATGTCAAAAACATTCAGTACTTC
CDR3 protein: CASSFGGYVKNIQYF
V gene: TRBV7-9
clone size: .
D gene: .
J gene: TRBJ2-4

CDR3 DNA: TGCGCCAGCAGCTTGGTTGTCGGGGGCGATGAGCAGTTCTTC
CDR3 protein: CASSLVVGGDEQFF
V gene: TRBV5-1
clone size: .
D gene: .
J gene: TRBJ2-1

CDR3 DNA: TGTGCCAGCAGCGTAGACCAGACAGGGGACTATGGCTACACCTTC
CDR3 protein: CASSVDQTGDYGYTF
V gene: TRBV9
clone size: .
D gene: TRBD1
J gene: TRBJ1-2

CDR3 DNA: TGTGCCAGCAGCTTAGAGGACAGGGAGGCAGATACGCAGTATTTT
CDR3 protein: CASSLEDREADTQYF
V gene: TRBV11-2
clone size: once
D gene: TRBD1
J gene: TRBJ2-3

CDR3 DNA: TGTGCCAGCAGTTACTCTGCAGGGAATTCACCCCTCCACTTT
CDR3 protein: CASSYSAGNSPLHF
V gene: TRBV6-5
clone size: .
D gene: .
J gene: TRBJ1-6

CDR3 DNA: TGTGCCAGCAGCCCTGGCAGGAACACTGAAGCTTTCTTT
CDR3 protein: CASSPGRNTEAFF
V gene: TRBV7-9
clone size: .
D gene: .
J gene: TRBJ1-1

CDR3 DNA: TGTGCCTGGAGTGACCGGAGGTTATGGAGCAATCAGCCCCAGCATTTT
CDR3 protein: CAWSDRRLWSNQPQHF
V gene: TRBV30
clone size: .
D gene: .
J gene: TRBJ1-5

CDR3 DNA: TGCGCCAGCAGCCAAGAAGGGAGCGGGAGGGCAAGTGATACGCAGTATTTT
CDR3 protein: CASSQEGSGRASDTQYF
V gene: TRBV4-1
clone size: few
D gene: TRBD2
J gene: TRBJ2-3